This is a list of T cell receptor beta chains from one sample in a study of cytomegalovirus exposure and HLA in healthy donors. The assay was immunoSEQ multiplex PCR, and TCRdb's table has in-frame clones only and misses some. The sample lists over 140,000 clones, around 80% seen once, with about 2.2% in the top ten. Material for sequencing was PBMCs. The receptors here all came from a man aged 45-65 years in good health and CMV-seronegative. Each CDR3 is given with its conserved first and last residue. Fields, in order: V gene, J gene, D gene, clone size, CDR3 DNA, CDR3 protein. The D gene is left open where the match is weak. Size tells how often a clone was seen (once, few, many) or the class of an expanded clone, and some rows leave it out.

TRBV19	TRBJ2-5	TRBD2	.	TGTGCCAGTAGTATCAGGATAGCGGGGGGCCAAGAGACCCAGTACTTC	CASSIRIAGGQETQYF
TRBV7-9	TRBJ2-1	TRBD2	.	TGTGCCAGCAGCTTAGCCCTCGGAGGCGGGGGGGGACATGATGAGCAGTTCTTC	CASSLALGGGGGHDEQFF
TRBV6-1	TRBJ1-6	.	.	TGTGCCAGCAGTAAACAGGTTAATTCACCCCTCCACTTT	CASSKQVNSPLHF
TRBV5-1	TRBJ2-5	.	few	TGCGCCAGCAGCTTAAATTCGGAGAGGGCGGAGACCCAGTACTTC	CASSLNSERAETQYF
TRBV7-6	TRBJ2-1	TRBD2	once	TGTGCCAGCAGCTTAGCTCTGGGGGGGTCGCTCAATGAGCAGTTCTTC	CASSLALGGSLNEQFF
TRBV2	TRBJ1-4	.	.	TGTGCCAGCAGTGAAACGTGGCCTGGGGGGGCCTCGGAAAAACTGTTTTTT	CASSETWPGGASEKLFF
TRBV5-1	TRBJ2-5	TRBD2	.	TGCGCCAGCAGCTTGGGGGCTAGCGGGGGGCTGTTCCAAGAGACCCAGTACTTC	CASSLGASGGLFQETQYF
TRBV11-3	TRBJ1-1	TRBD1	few	TGTGCCAGCTCTGACAGGGGGCACATGAACACTGAAGCTTTCTTT	CASSDRGHMNTEAFF
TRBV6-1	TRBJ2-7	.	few	TGTGCCAGCAGTGGGGGACTTCACTCCTACGAGCAGTACTTC	CASSGGLHSYEQYF
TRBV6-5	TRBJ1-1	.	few	TGTGCCAGCAGTTACTCGGTGGTACGGAGCACTGAAGCTTTCTTT	CASSYSVVRSTEAFF
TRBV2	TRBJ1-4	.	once	TGTGCCAGCCTCCCCAGGGCAGGGGAAAATGAAAAACTGTTTTTT	CASLPRAGENEKLFF
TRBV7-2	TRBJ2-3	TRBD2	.	TGTGCCAGCAGCTTCGTGGGCGGGGGGGCCGGAGATACGCAGTATTTT	CASSFVGGGAGDTQYF
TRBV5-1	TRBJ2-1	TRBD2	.	TGCGCCAGCAGCTTGGCAGCGGGGAACTACAATGAGCAGTTCTTC	CASSLAAGNYNEQFF
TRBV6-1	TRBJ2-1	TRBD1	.	TGTGCCAGCAGTGATGCCCTCTGGGACAGGAGCAATGAGCAGTTCTTC	CASSDALWDRSNEQFF
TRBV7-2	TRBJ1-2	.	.	TGTGCCAGCAGTCCTCGTGGGGGAGGTTATGGCTACACCTTC	CASSPRGGGYGYTF
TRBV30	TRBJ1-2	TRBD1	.	TGTGCCTGGAGCGCCCCGAGGCCGGGACAGGGGCCTAACTATGGCTACACCTTC	CAWSAPRPGQGPNYGYTF
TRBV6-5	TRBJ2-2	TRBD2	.	TGTGCCAGCAGTTCCAGACTAGCGGGTAACACCGGGGAGCTGTTTTTT	CASSSRLAGNTGELFF
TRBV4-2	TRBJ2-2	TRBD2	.	TGTGCCAGCAGCCAAGATCGACTAGCGGGCACCGGGGAGCTGTTTTTT	CASSQDRLAGTGELFF
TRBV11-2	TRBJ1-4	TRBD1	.	TGTGCCAGCAGCCCCATCGACAGGGGTGCTAATGAAAAACTGTTTTTT	CASSPIDRGANEKLFF
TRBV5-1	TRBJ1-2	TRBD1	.	TGCGCCAGCAGCTTAATGGACCAGGGGGCGTTTGACTATGGCTACACCTTC	CASSLMDQGAFDYGYTF
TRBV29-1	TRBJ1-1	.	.	TGCAGCGTCGTCACTAAAGGAGCTTTCTTT	CSVVTKGAFF
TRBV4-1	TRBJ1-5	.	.	TGCGCCAGCAGCCAAGAAGCGGCGGGGCAGGATAGCAATCAGCCCCAGCATTTT	CASSQEAAGQDSNQPQHF
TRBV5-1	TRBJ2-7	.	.	TGCGCCAGCAGCTTCACCCAGGACGAGCAGTACTTC	CASSFTQDEQYF
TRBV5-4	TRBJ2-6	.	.	TGTGCCAGCAGCCCGAGGTACTCTGGGGCCAACGTCCTGACTTTC	CASSPRYSGANVLTF
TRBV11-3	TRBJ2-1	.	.	TGTGCCAGCAGCTTAGCGTTTATTGTAGGGGGTTTAGGAAATGAGCAGTTCTTC	CASSLAFIVGGLGNEQFF
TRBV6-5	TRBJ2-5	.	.	TGTGCCAGCAGTCTGAGAAAGCGGGAGACCCAGTACTTC	CASSLRKRETQYF
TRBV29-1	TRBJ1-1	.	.	TGCAGCGTTGAAGGGAGGGGGGGGCGAGAAGCTTTCTTT	CSVEGRGGREAFF
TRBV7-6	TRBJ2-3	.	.	TGTGCCAGCAGCAACGGGGGGCCCCTGAGCACAGATACGCAGTATTTT	CASSNGGPLSTDTQYF
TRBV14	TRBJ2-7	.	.	TGTGCCAGCAGTTTCAGGGTTTCCTACGAGCAGTACTTC	CASSFRVSYEQYF
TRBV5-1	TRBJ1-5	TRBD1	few	TGCGCCAGCAGCGCTTCAGGGGGAGAACAGCCCCAGCATTTT	CASSASGGEQPQHF
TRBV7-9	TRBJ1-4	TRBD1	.	TGTGCCAGCAGCTCCCCGGGACAGGCCAATGAAAAACTGTTTTTT	CASSSPGQANEKLFF